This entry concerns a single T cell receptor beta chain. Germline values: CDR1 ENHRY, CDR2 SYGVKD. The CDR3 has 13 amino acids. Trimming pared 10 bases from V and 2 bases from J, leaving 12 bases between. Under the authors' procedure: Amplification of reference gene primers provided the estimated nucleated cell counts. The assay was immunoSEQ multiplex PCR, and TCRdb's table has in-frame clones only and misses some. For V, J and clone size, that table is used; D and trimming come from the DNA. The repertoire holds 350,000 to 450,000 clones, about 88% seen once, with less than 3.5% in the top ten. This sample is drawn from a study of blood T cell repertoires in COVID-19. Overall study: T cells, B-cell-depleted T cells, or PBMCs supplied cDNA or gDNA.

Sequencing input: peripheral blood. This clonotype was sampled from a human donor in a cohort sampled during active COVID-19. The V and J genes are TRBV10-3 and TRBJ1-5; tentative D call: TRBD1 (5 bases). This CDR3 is CATTWGGNQPQHF. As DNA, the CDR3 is TGTGCCACGACGTGGGGGGGCAATCAGCCCCAGCATTTT.